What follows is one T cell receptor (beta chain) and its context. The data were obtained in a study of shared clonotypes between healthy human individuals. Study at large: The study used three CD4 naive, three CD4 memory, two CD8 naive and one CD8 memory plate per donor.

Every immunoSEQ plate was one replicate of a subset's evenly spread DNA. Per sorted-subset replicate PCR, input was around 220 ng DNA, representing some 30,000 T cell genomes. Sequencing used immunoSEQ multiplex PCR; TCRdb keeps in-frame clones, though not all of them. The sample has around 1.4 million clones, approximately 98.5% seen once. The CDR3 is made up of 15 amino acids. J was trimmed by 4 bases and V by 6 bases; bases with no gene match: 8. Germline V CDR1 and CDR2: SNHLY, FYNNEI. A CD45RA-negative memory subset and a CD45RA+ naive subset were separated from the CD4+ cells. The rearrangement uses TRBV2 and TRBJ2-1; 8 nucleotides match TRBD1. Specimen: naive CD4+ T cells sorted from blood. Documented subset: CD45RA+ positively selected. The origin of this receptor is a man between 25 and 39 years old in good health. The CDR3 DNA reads TGTGCCAGCAGACTACAGGGGGTCCCTTACAATGAGCAGTTCTTC. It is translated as CASRLQGVPYNEQFF. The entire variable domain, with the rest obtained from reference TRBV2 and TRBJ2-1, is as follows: EPEVTQTPSHQVTQMGQEVILRCVPISNHLYFYWYRQILGQKVEFLVSFYNNEISEKSEIFDDQFSVERPDGSNFTLKIRSTKLEDSAMYFCASRLQGVPYNEQFFGPGTRLTVL.